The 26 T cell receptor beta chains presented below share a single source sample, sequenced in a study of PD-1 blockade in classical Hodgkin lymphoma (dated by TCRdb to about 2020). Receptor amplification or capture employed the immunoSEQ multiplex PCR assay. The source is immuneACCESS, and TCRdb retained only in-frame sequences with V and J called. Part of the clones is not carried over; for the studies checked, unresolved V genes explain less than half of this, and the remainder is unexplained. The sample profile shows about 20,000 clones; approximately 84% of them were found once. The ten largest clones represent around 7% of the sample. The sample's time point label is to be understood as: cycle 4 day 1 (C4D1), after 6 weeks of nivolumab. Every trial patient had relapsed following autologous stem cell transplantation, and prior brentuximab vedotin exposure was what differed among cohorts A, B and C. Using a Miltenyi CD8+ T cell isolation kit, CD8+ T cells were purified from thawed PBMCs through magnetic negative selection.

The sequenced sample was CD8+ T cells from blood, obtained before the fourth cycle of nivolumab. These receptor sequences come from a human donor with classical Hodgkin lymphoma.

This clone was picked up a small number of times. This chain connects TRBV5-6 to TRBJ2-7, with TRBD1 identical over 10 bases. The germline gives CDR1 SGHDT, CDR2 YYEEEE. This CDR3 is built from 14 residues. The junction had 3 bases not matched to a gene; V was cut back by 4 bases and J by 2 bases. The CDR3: CASSPGTGAYEQYF. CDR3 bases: TGTGCCAGCAGCCCAGGGACAGGGGCCTACGAGCAGTACTTC.

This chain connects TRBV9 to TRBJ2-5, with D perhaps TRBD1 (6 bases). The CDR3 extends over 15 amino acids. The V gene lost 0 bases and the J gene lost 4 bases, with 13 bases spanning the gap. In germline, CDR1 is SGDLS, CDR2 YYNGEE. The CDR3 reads CASSVASQGPETQYF. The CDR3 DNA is TGTGCCAGCAGCGTAGCTTCACAGGGCCCAGAGACCCAGTACTTC.

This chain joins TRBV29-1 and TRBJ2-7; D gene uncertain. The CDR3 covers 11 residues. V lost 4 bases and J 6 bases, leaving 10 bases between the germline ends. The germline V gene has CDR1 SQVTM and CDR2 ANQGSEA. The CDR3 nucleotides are TGCAGCGTTGGACCCCCCGGCGAGCAGTACTTC. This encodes CSVGPPGEQYF.

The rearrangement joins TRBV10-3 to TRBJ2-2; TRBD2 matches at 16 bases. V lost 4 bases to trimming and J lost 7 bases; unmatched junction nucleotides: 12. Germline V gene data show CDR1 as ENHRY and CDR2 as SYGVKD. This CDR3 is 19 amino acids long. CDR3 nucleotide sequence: TGTGCCATCAGTGGAGAGGGGACTAGCGGGGGGGCCGTGCTCGGGGAGCTGTTTTTT. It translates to CAISGEGTSGGAVLGELFF.

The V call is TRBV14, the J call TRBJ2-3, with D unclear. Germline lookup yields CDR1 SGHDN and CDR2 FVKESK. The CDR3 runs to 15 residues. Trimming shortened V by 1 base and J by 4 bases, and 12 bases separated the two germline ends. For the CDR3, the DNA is TGTGCCAGCAGCCAAGTCATCCCTTGGTCAGATACGCAGTATTTT. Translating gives CASSQVIPWSDTQYF.

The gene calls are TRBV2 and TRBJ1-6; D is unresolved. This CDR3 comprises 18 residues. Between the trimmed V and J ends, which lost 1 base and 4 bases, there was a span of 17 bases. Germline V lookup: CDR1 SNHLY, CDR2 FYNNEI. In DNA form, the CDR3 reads TGTGCCAGCAGTGAAGAAAGGTTGGAAGCGGAATATAATTCACCCCTCCACTTT. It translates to CASSEERLEAEYNSPLHF.

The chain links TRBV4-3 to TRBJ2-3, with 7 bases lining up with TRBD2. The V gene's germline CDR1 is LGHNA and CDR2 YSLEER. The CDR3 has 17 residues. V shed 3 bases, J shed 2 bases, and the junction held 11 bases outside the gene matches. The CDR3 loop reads CASSHDRDYLVTDTQYF. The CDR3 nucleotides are TGCGCCAGCAGCCACGATCGGGACTACCTCGTCACAGATACGCAGTATTTT.

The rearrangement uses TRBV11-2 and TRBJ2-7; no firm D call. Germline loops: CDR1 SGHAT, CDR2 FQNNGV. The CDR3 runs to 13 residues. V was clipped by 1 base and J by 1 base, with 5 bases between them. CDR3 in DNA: TGTGCCAGCAGCTTAGGTCAGTCCTACGAGCAGTACTTC. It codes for CASSLGQSYEQYF.

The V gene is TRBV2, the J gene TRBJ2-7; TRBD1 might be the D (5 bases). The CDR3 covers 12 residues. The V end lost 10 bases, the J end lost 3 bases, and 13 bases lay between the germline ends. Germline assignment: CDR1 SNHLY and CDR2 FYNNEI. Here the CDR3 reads CANSGSFYEQYF. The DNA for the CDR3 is TGTGCCAATTCAGGGTCTTTCTACGAGCAGTACTTC.

CDR3 in DNA: TGTGCCAGCAGCCCCTACGCGGGCCGAGGCTACACCTTC. Translated, it gives CASSPYAGRGYTF. The rearrangement links TRBV9 to TRBJ1-2; no clear D gene. The CDR3 covers 13 residues. V gave up 4 bases and J gave up 8 bases, with 15 bases separating them. Germline CDR1 is SGDLS and CDR2 is YYNGEE.

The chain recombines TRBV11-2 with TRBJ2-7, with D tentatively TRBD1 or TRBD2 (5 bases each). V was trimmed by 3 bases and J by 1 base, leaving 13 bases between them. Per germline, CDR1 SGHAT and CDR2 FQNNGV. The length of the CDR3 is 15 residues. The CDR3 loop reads CASSLAGAESYEQYF. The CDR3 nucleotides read TGTGCCAGCAGCTTGGCCGGGGCCGAGTCCTACGAGCAGTACTTC.

CDR3 protein: CASSSSPKYGYTF. The DNA of the CDR3 is TGTGCCAGCAGTTCGTCCCCGAAGTATGGCTACACCTTC. This chain links TRBV28 with TRBJ1-2; D is uncertain. With 4 bases removed from V and 5 bases from J, the gap between germline ends came to 11 bases. The length of the CDR3 is 13 residues. Germline assignment: CDR1 MDHEN and CDR2 SYDVKM.

CDR3 bases: TGCAGCGTTGAGGGTTTTACGAACACCGGGGAGCTGTTTTTT. Its protein is CSVEGFTNTGELFF. V usage is TRBV29-1 and J usage is TRBJ2-2; unclear D gene. This CDR3 is 14 amino acids long. CDR1 is SQVTM and CDR2 is ANQGSEA in the germline V gene. V lost 3 bases and J lost 0, with 8 bases in between.

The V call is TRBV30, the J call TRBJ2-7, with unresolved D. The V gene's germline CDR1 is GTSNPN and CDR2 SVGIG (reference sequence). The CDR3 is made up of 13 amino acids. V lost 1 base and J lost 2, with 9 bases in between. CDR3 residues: CAWSEFSTYEQYF. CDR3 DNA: TGTGCCTGGAGTGAGTTCAGTACCTACGAGCAGTACTTC.

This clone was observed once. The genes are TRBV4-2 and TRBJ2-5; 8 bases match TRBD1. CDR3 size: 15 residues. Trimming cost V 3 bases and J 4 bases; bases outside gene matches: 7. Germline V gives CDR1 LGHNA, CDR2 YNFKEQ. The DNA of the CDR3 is TGTGCCAGCAGCCACCGGGACAGGAGCAGAGAGACCCAGTACTTC. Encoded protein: CASSHRDRSRETQYF.

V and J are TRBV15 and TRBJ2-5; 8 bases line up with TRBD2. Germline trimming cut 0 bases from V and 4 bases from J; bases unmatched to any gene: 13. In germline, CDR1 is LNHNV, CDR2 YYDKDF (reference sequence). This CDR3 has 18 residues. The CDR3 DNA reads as TGTGCCACCAGCAGAGATCCTGTGGTAGCGGGGAACAGAGAGACCCAGTACTTC. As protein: CATSRDPVVAGNRETQYF.

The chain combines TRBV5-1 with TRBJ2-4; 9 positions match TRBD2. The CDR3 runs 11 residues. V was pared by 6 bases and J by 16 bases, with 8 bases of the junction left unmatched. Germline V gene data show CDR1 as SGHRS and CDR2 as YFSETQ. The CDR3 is CASTPPSGEYF. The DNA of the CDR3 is TGCGCCAGCACTCCCCCTAGCGGGGAATACTTC.

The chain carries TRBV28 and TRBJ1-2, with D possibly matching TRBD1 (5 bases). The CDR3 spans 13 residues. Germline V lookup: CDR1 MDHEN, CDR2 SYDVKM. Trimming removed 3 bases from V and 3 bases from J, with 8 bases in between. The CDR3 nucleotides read TGTGCCAGCAGTTTCGCGGGGCACTATGGCTACACCTTC. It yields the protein CASSFAGHYGYTF.

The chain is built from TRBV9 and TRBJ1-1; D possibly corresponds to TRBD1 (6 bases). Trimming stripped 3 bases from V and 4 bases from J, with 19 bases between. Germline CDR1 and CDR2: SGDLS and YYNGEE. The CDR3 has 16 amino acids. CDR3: CASSAGRGYRGTEAFF. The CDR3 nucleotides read TGTGCCAGCAGCGCGGGGAGGGGGTATAGAGGCACTGAAGCTTTCTTT.

DNA for the CDR3: TGTGCCAGCAGCTCGGGTGGTGGAAACACTGAAGCTTTCTTT. Residues: CASSSGGGNTEAFF. This sequence joins TRBV7-6 and TRBJ1-1; unclear D gene. There are 14 residues in the CDR3. The V and J ends lost 4 bases and 2 bases respectively, with 11 bases between them. Germline V gene sequence: CDR1 SGHVS, CDR2 FNYEAQ.

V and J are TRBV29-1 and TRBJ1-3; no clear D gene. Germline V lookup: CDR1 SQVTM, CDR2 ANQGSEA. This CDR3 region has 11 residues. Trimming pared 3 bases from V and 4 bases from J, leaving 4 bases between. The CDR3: CSVDWGNTIYF. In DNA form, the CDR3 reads TGCAGCGTTGACTGGGGAAACACCATATATTTT. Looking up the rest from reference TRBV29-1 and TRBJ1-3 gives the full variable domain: SAVISQKPSRDICQRGTSLTIQCQVDSQVTMMFWYRQQPGQSLTLIATANQGSEATYESGFVIDKFPISRPNLTFSTLTVSNMSPEDSSIYLCSVDWGNTIYFGEGSWLTVV.

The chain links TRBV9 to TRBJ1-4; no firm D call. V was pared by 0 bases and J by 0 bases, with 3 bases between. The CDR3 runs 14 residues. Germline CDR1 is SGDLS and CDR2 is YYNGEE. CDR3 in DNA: TGTGCCAGCAGCGTAGGGGCAACTAATGAAAAACTGTTTTTT. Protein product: CASSVGATNEKLFF.

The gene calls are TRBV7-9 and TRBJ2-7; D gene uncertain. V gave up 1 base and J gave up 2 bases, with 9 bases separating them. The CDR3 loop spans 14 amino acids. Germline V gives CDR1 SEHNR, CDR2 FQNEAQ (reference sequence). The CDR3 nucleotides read TGTGCCAGCAGCTTAGTCGGGCATGCCTACGAGCAGTACTTC. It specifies CASSLVGHAYEQYF.

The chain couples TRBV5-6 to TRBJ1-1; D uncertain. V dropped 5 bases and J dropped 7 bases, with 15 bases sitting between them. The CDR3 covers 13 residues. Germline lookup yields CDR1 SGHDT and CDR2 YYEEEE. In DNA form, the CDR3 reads TGTGCCAGCAGTCCTACTGGAGGGAATGAAGCTTTCTTT. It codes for CASSPTGGNEAFF. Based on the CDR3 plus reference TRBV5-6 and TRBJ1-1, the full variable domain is DAGVTQSPTHLIKTRGQQVTLRCSPKSGHDTVSWYQQALGQGPQFIFQYYEEEERQRGNFPDRFSGHQFPNYSSELNVNALLLGDSALYLCASSPTGGNEAFFGQGTRLTVV.

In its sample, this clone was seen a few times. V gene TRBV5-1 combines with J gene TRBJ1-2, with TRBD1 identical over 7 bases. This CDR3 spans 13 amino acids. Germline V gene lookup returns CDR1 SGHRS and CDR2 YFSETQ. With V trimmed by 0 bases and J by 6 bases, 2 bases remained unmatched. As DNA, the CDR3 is TGCGCCAGCAGCTTGGTCCAGGGGGATGGCTACACCTTC. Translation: CASSLVQGDGYTF.

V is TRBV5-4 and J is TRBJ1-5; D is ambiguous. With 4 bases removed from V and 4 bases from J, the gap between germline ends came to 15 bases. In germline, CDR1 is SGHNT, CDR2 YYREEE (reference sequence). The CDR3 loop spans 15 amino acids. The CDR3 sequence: CASSQEVAINQPQHF. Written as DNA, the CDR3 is TGTGCCAGCAGCCAAGAGGTAGCCATAAATCAGCCCCAGCATTTT.